Listed below are T cell receptor beta chains from one sample, sequenced in a study of beta chain bispecific antibodies for T cell cancers. These receptors' targets are unknown. TCRdb itself ran the 5' RACE reads through MiXCR, one entry per CDR3 protein. The sample records around 9,000 distinct CDR3 sequences, approximately 2.2% being singletons. Here the sequenced sample was T cells from a healthy donor cultured with Jurkat leukemia cells, taken from a culture containing an anti-CD19 bispecific antibody. Receptors were obtained from a human donor in good health. Some clones in this sample may be carry-over from other donors' samples. Each CDR3 is given with its conserved first and last residue. A D gene is named only where the DNA matches it firmly. Size values are once, few and many counts, or a class for expanded clones, and some rows have none.

>NA|many|TRBV3-1|TRBJ2-5
TGTGCCAGCAGCCAAGAGAAGGGCAGGGCGGTTTCCCAAGAGACCCAGTACTTC
CASSQEKGRAVSQETQYF
>NA|many|TRBV19|TRBJ1-5
TGTGCCAGTAGTATAGGGGCAGGTGCTAGCAATCAGCCCCAGCATTTT
CASSIGAGASNQPQHF
>NA|many|TRBV7-9|TRBJ2-2
TGTGCCAGCAGCTTACCGGGGGTCGAGCTGTTTTTT
CASSLPGVELFF
>NA|many|TRBV25-1|TRBJ1-5
TGTGCCAGCAGCCCACAGGGATGGGGGGCCCAGCATTTT
CASSPQGWGAQHF
>TRBD2|many|TRBV12-3/TRBV12-4|TRBJ2-5
TGTGCCAGCAGCCCCGGGACTACCTTCCAAGAGACCCAGTACTTC
CASSPGTTFQETQYF
>NA|NA|TRBV3-1|TRBJ1-4
TGTGCCAGCAGCCATCAGTACCCAACTAATGAAAAACTGTTTTTT
CASSHQYPTNEKLFF
>NA|many|TRBV2|TRBJ1-1
TGTGCCAGCAGTCCAGCTCCCCTGAGGGCCACTGAAGCTTTCTTT
CASSPAPLRATEAFF
>TRBD2|many|TRBV28|TRBJ2-7
TGTGCCAGCAGCCCCCCGGGGGGTTCCTACGAGCAGTACTTC
CASSPPGGSYEQYF
>NA|many|TRBV20-1|TRBJ2-7
TGCAGTGCTAGCGACTTACAGGGTCCTATATACTTC
CSASDLQGPIYF
>NA|few|TRBV23-1|TRBJ1-1
TGCGCCAGCAGTCAATCGAAGGGCGGACATTTGAACACTGAAGCTTTCTTT
CASSQSKGGHLNTEAFF
>TRBD2|many|TRBV7-8|TRBJ2-1
TGTGCCAGCAGCCGTACTAGCGGGGGCCTTAATGAGCAGTTCTTC
CASSRTSGGLNEQFF
>NA|few|TRBV19|TRBJ2-7
TGTGCCAGTAGCCAAGACAGTCACAGCTACGAGCAGTACTTC
CASSQDSHSYEQYF
>NA|many|TRBV5-6|TRBJ2-1
TGTGCCAGCAGCTTGGGGGTAAGCGGGAATGAGCAGTTCTTC
CASSLGVSGNEQFF
>NA|many|TRBV9|TRBJ1-2
TGTGCCAGCAGCGTTACAGGAGGCGGCTACACCTTC
CASSVTGGGYTF
>NA|many|TRBV15|TRBJ2-3
TGTGCCACCAGCACAATAGAAACGACGGGCGCAGATACGCAGTATTTT
CATSTIETTGADTQYF
>NA|many|TRBV11-2|TRBJ2-1
TGTGCCAGCAGCCCCCCCGGGGTTCGGAGCTCCTACAATGAGCAGTTCTTC
CASSPPGVRSSYNEQFF
>TRBD1|many|TRBV5-5|TRBJ2-2
TGTGCCAGCAGCCACCTCGGGACAGCGAACACCGGGGAGCTGTTTTTT
CASSHLGTANTGELFF
>NA|NA|TRBV4-1|TRBJ2-1
TGCGCCAGCAGCCAAGAGGAGTATGAGCAGTTCTTC
CASSQEEYEQFF
>TRBD1|many|TRBV2|TRBJ2-7
TGTGCCAGCAGTGAAGCGGGGACAGACTACGAGCAGTACTTC
CASSEAGTDYEQYF
>NA|many|TRBV3-1|TRBJ1-5
TGTGCCAGCAGCCAAGGGGGAGGATATCAGCCCCAGCATTTT
CASSQGGGYQPQHF
>NA|many|TRBV6-2/TRBV6-3|TRBJ2-3
TGTGCCAGCAGTTCTGGCGAGGGGCAGTATTTT
CASSSGEGQYF
>NA|many|TRBV5-1|TRBJ1-1
TGCGCCAGCAGCTTGGGGGGCGGTAGGGGCACTGAAGCTTTCTTT
CASSLGGGRGTEAFF
>NA|many|TRBV2|TRBJ1-1
TGTGCCAGCAGTCGTCAGGGGAACACTGAAGCTTTCTTT
CASSRQGNTEAFF
>TRBD2|many|TRBV29-1|TRBJ2-1
TGCAGCGTTGAATTGGGCCCTAGCGGGGGATCTTACAATGAGCAGTTCTTC
CSVELGPSGGSYNEQFF
>NA|many|TRBV5-1|TRBJ1-1
TGCGCCAGCAGCCTCTCTCTCAGCACTGAAGCTTTCTTT
CASSLSLSTEAFF
>NA|many|TRBV27|TRBJ1-1
TGTGCCAGCAGTGCCGAGGGTCGTAGGACTGAAGCTTTCTTT
CASSAEGRRTEAFF
>TRBD1|medium-sized|TRBV20-1|TRBJ2-7
TGCAGTGCTAAGCCCACCGGGACAGGGGGCTGGGAGCAGTACTTC
CSAKPTGTGGWEQYF
>NA|many|TRBV12-3/TRBV12-4|TRBJ2-1
TGTGCCAGCAGTTTAGGGACGACGAATGAGCAGTTCTTC
CASSLGTTNEQFF
>TRBD2|many|TRBV9|TRBJ2-3
TGTGCCAGCAGCGAGGGCCAGCGGGGGCCCACAGATACGCAGTATTTT
CASSEGQRGPTDTQYF
>NA|NA|TRBV7-9|TRBJ1-6
TGTGCCAGCAGCTTCTCCGGTTCACCCCTCCACTTT
CASSFSGSPLHF
>NA|many|TRBV20-1|TRBJ1-2
TGCAGTGCTAGAGACCCCCTAGGGGAATATGGCTACACCTTC
CSARDPLGEYGYTF
>NA|many|TRBV7-9|TRBJ2-5
TGTGCCAGCAGCTTAAGGGGGAGAGGACCGGAGACCCAGTACTTC
CASSLRGRGPETQYF
>NA|many|TRBV5-1|TRBJ2-1
TGCGCCAGCAGCTTGGGGGGCTCCTACAATGAGCAGTTCTTC
CASSLGGSYNEQFF
>TRBD2|medium-sized|TRBV7-6|TRBJ2-3
TGTGCCAGCAGCTCCGACGTGGTGAGCGGGGGGGGCCTCGAAGATACGCAGTATTTT
CASSSDVVSGGGLEDTQYF
>TRBD1|NA|TRBV28|TRBJ2-7
TGTGCCAGCAGGTCACCCGGGACAGGGGGAAAAGAGCAGTACTTC
CASRSPGTGGKEQYF
>TRBD1|many|TRBV20-1|TRBJ2-3
TGCAGTGCTAGTACCGGGACAGGGGCAGATACGCAGTATTTT
CSASTGTGADTQYF
>NA|many|TRBV21-1|TRBJ1-5
TGTGCCAGCAGCTCGGAATTGGGGCAGCCCCAGCATTTT
CASSSELGQPQHF
>NA|many|TRBV29-1|TRBJ2-2
TGCAGCCCCCGACGAGGGTGTCGGCTAGCCGCCACCGGGGAGCTGTTTTTT
CSPRRGCRLAATGELFF
>NA|many|TRBV11-2|TRBJ2-7
TGTGCCAGCAGCTTAGACGCCTACGAGCAGTACTTC
CASSLDAYEQYF
>NA|NA|TRBV5-4|TRBJ2-2
TGTGCCAGCAGCTTGGATCAGGACACTCTGAACACCGGGGAGCTGTTTTTT
CASSLDQDTLNTGELFF
>TRBD1|few|TRBV30|TRBJ1-1
TGTGCCTGGAACCCGCCCACAGGGGTCGAACCTCCCAAAGCTTTCTTT
CAWNPPTGVEPPKAFF
>NA|many|TRBV3-1|TRBJ1-5
TGTGCCAGCAGCCAAGAAGGGGTTGAGGGTGAGCCCCAGCATTTT
CASSQEGVEGEPQHF
>TRBD1|many|TRBV7-9|TRBJ1-1
TGTGCCAGCAGCTCTCCGGGACAGGGCATGAACACTGAAGCTTTCTTT
CASSSPGQGMNTEAFF
>NA|NA|TRBV11-2|TRBJ1-1
TGTGCCAGCAGCTTAACAGGAAGGAACACTGAAGCTTTCTTT
CASSLTGRNTEAFF
>TRBD1|many|TRBV5-1|TRBJ2-7
TGCGCCAGCAGCTTGCCTCGGGACAGTTTTTCCGAGCAGTACTTC
CASSLPRDSFSEQYF
>TRBD1|many|TRBV29-1|TRBJ1-2
TGCAGCATGACAGGGTTTTGCTATGGCTACACCTTC
CSMTGFCYGYTF
>NA|few|TRBV30|TRBJ2-2
TGTGCCTGGAGAGAGTTAACCGGGGAGCTGTTTTTT
CAWRELTGELFF
>TRBD1|many|TRBV7-9|TRBJ2-7
TGTGCCAGCAGTTGGGACAGTCGTTCCTCCTACGAGCAGTACTTC
CASSWDSRSSYEQYF
>NA|many|TRBV5-1|TRBJ2-5
TGCGCCAGCAGAGGGATCGGGGAGACCCAGTACTTC
CASRGIGETQYF
>TRBD2|many|TRBV5-1|TRBJ2-3
TGCGCCAGCAGCTTAAGACTAGCGGGGTCTAGCACAGATACGCAGTATTTT
CASSLRLAGSSTDTQYF
>NA|many|TRBV18|TRBJ2-7
TGTGCCAGCTCACCACGACTGGGATTGAAAGGATACGAGCAGTACTTC
CASSPRLGLKGYEQYF
>NA|many|TRBV3-1|TRBJ1-2
TGTGCCAGCAGCCTGGGGGAGGGGAAGAACTATGGCTACACCTTC
CASSLGEGKNYGYTF
>TRBD2|many|TRBV7-8|TRBJ2-3
TGTGCCAGCAGCTTAGGCGCGGGGGGGGTCCCAGATACGCAGTATTTT
CASSLGAGGVPDTQYF
>NA|many|TRBV6-5|TRBJ2-5
TGTGCCAGCAGTTACTCGAGGGCAGCAGAGACCCAGTACTTC
CASSYSRAAETQYF
>NA|many|TRBV7-9|TRBJ1-6
TGTGCCAGCGGGGAGTCCTATAATTCACCCCTCCACTTT
CASGESYNSPLHF
>TRBD1|many|TRBV2|TRBJ2-3
TGTGCCAGCAGCCCCGGGACAGGGTTTGCAGATACGCAGTATTTT
CASSPGTGFADTQYF
>TRBD2|many|TRBV20-1|TRBJ2-3
TGCAGTGCCCTGGGACTAGCGTCAGATACGCAGTATTTT
CSALGLASDTQYF
>TRBD1|few|TRBV5-1|TRBJ1-6
TGCGCCAGCAGCCTCGTTGGACAGGGGCATTCACCCCTCCACTTT
CASSLVGQGHSPLHF
>NA|many|TRBV30|TRBJ2-3
TGTGCCTGGAGCGTCGGCCCTTCCGATACGCAGTATTTT
CAWSVGPSDTQYF